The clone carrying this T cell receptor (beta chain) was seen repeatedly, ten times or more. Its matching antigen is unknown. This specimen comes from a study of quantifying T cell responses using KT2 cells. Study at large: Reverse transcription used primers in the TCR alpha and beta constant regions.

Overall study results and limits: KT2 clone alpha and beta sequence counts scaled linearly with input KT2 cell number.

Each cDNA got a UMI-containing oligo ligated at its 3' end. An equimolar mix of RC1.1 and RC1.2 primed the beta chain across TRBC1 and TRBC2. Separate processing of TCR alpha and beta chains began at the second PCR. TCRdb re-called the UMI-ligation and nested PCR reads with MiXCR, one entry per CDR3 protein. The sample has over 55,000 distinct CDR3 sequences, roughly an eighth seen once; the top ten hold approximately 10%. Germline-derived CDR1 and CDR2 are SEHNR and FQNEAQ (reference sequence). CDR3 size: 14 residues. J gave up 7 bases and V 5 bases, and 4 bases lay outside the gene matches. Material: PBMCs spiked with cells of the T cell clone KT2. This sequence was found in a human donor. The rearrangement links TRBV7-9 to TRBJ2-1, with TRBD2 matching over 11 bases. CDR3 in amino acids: CASSASGRMNEQFF. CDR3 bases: TGTGCCAGCAGCGCTAGCGGGAGGATGAATGAGCAGTTCTTC.